The entry that follows covers one TCR beta chain sequence. The antigen this receptor binds is unknown. Base quality data are lacking; no much larger clone is found one base away. The data stem from a study of cytomegalovirus exposure and HLA in healthy donors (dated by TCRdb to 2015 to 2018). Study-level background: An earlier analysis of several hundred of the donors reported 276 Gb of sequence data and around 100 million unique TCR beta sequences obtained from about 180 million T cells. A later analysis re-analyzed previously published TCR beta repertoires from 550 to 700 donors and added high-resolution HLA genotyping to study TCR occurrence patterns. The number of donors typed differed by locus, with roughly 629-640 for A, B, C, DRB1 and DQB1, about 500 for DQA1, 600 to 610 for DPA1, and about 450 for DPB1. Several DR-DQ haplotypes were treated as single units for association and clustering because of strong linkage in the cohort. Rather than using new phenotypic data, the later analysis identified candidate immune exposures from TCR beta sequences and from how often those sequences occurred across donors. Along with the roughly 610-subject first cohort, a separate validation cohort of over a hundred different subjects was used. Among the roughly 430 genotyped donors, around 81% belonged to the genetic ancestry cluster associated with self-reported Caucasian donors. About 330 gigabases of sequencing data and around 88 million unique TCR sequences made up an early release that covered several hundred HLA-typed donors. HLA typing covered class I and class II loci at four-digit resolution. The study aimed to test whether cataloging public T cell receptors could reveal signatures of past pathogen exposure. On average, about 200,000 unique TCR beta nucleotide sequences were sequenced per donor among several hundred genotyped donors of the cohort, with around 19% of those sequences being non-productive. Every repertoire in the discovery cohort had been generated on one and the same sequencing platform. The study profiled the T cell repertoires of about 720 subjects by immunosequencing and related them to cytomegalovirus serostatus. In a later genetic analysis, genome-wide SNP genotypes for about three fifths of the 666 donors were used, and that subset was treated as a discovery cohort. To predict cytomegalovirus infection status, the study combined high-throughput TCR immunosequencing, statistical association of individual TCRs with disease status, and machine learning. To decide whether each TCR beta V gene segment behaved as functional or pseudogenic, an earlier analysis of some 600 of the donors relied on high-throughput TCR beta sequencing. Donor age, sex, ethnicity and CMV serostatus were collected together with the repertoire data. Study-wide findings and limitations: In a later analysis, HLA-associated TCR beta chains were found to be more clonally expanded and to have lower generation probabilities than equally common non-associated chains. Linkage disequilibrium might explain the correlated functional status among segregating V segments, but an unknown experimental factor could not be excluded. According to a later genetic analysis, donors in an Asian-associated ancestry cluster had fewer N-insertions in productive TCRs than the approximately 690-donor mean. A later genetic analysis associated a missense DCLRE1C variant with V-gene and J-gene trimming of TCR beta chains, and an independent cohort replicated the association. A cluster of highly shared sequence variants was judged likely to be a technical artifact of the sequencing pipeline. A later analysis associated 16,951 TCR beta sequences with specific HLA alleles at a false discovery rate of 0.05. In this cohort, only TCR beta chains were sequenced, and detectable features were limited by the absence of alpha or paired-chain data. According to a later analysis, parvovirus B19, influenza, CMV and Epstein-Barr virus appeared linked to several top co-occurrence clusters. A later analysis found that most CMV-associated TCR beta chains appeared HLA-restricted, with HLA associations seemingly driven largely by CMV exposure. A total of about 180 TCR beta chains were listed by the study as associated with cytomegalovirus. It was suggested by the authors that the approach could potentially be generalized to other disease states and immunological phenotypes. Most TCR sequences were seen in very few donors, while some public TCRs were found in many individuals. A later analysis found that TCR association rates varied across HLA loci, with DRB1 alleles showing the most associated TCRs and HLA-C alleles the fewest. Some IMGT-functional V segments, including TRBV6-2 and TRBV6-3, could not be distinguished by the 87-base-pair reads and were therefore excluded. In vitro tests confirmed that a few of the cytomegalovirus-associated TCR beta chains recognize cytomegalovirus antigens. An earlier analysis of approximately 500 of the donors showed that most TCR beta V segments appeared in productive rearrangements either about 90% or about 30% of the time, which broadly matched IMGT annotations. Strong co-occurrence of HLA alleles, especially DR and DQ, made assigning TCR associations to individual alleles difficult. CMV serostatus was the only immune exposure information available for the cohort. A further reported finding was that TCR beta sequences accurately predicted the HLA-A and HLA-B alleles for most subjects in the first cohort. HLA typing was unavailable for some donors at each locus, so association tests used only the typed subset. The presence/absence analyses assumed that sequencing depth was roughly uniform across donors, and that assumption may not be true. Because counts were too low, fewer than 20 rarely observed V segments, including chromosome 9 orphons, were excluded from the earlier analysis of several hundred of the donors. In both the original and validation cohorts, the classifier was reported to diagnose cytomegalovirus status with high specificity and sensitivity.

V and J lose 5 bases and 0 bases, and a span of 16 bases separates them. CDR1 is given as ENHRY and CDR2 as SYGVKD, both from the germline V gene. Measured from the cysteine to the phenylalanine, the CDR3 is 16 residues long. The kept DNA is CDR3 alone, 48 bases in frame from the first base. The cohort was made up of 650 to 700 healthy bone marrow donors. At the time of sampling, all cohort members were nominally healthy, though unrecorded immune exposures were likely present. The donor was CMV seronegative and belonged to the group of around 400 seronegative cohort members. Each donor provided a peripheral blood sample, and peripheral blood mononuclear cells were used for TCR beta sequencing. Genomic DNA extraction from the blood cell samples was performed with the Qiagen DNeasy Blood Extraction Kit. The receptor library was made with the immunoSEQ multiplex PCR assay. The multiplex PCR relied on a mix of 60 forward primers for TCR Vbeta segments and 13 reverse primers for TCR Jbeta segments. The CDR3 region of rearranged TCR beta genes was amplified from genomic DNA by a multiplex PCR assay. The amplified TCR beta libraries were sequenced on the Illumina HiSeq System as 87-base-pair reads. The original methods were these. Across the 700 or so repertoires, a later analysis counted some 80 million unique TCR beta chains, 9.5 million to 12 million of which were shared by at least two donors. A nearest-neighbor algorithm error-corrected the raw reads and collapsed the reads into unique sequences, merging closely related sequences to remove PCR and sequencing errors. To assign V, D and J gene segments, CDR3 sequences were aligned to IMGT reference sequences. For a sequence to be retained, a match of at least six nucleotides to both a V gene segment and a J gene segment was required. Rearrangements were called productive when the CDR3 lacked stop codons and stayed in frame with V and J; all others were non-productive. CDR3 was defined according to IMGT convention as the region running from the second conserved V-encoded cysteine to the conserved J-encoded phenylalanine. In an earlier analysis of more than 550 of the donors, sequences lacking an unambiguous match to a single V gene segment were excluded. An earlier analysis of several hundred of the donors called V segments functional above 56.7% productive rearrangements and segregating when the between-donor standard deviation exceeded 5%. A statistical classification framework was built for diagnosing cytomegalovirus status from the catalog of TCR beta chain sequences. A later analysis assigned V and J genes by comparing TCR nucleotide sequences with IMGT/GENE-DB human TR gene sequences. Using the TCRdist pipeline, a later analysis assigned CDR3 sequences along with most-parsimonious VDJ recombination scenarios. In a later analysis, every TCR beta chain was defined by the combination of its CDR3 amino acid sequence and its V-gene family, and reads without a unique V-gene family were dropped. To address suspected cross-contamination and a sequencing artifact, a later analysis removed approximately 600 highly shared, low-generation-probability nucleotide sequences. A later analysis calculated a clonal expansion index for each public chain from normalized within-repertoire ranks of inferred template counts. In a later analysis, generation probabilities were computed using a VDJ recombination model fitted to out-of-frame rearrangements, and the results were checked against IGoR. In a later analysis, TCR-TCR, TCR-HLA and TCR-CMV co-occurrence was scored with hypergeometric tests, and a repertoire-size bias correction was applied to TCR pairs. In a later analysis, false discovery rates were estimated by permuting HLA or CMV assignments 20 times. A later analysis grouped co-occurring TCRs with DBSCAN, adding TCRdist sequence similarity when clustering within HLA-allele-positive subsets. Co-occurrence clustering excluded repertoires with fewer than 30,000 or more than 120,000 public chains, plus five with anomalous nucleotide sharing. TCRdb limited this immuneACCESS table to in-frame rearrangements with V and J called. A share of clones is missing; checked studies link under half to unresolved V genes, and the rest is unexplained. From that table come the V and J calls and clone size; the DNA was used to work out D and trimming. This sample has about 160,000 clones in its table, and roughly four fifths of those were observed once. The ten largest clones add up to 13% of the sample.

The sample taken for sequencing was PBMCs. The sequence derives from a woman aged 50 to 65 in good health and CMV-seronegative. This receptor chain uses TRBV10-3 and TRBJ1-2; TRBD1 could be the D gene, as 5 bases match. The sequence in DNA is TGTGCCATCAGTACCTCTAAGGGGAATACTAACTATGGCTACACCTTC. It codes for CAISTSKGNTNYGYTF.